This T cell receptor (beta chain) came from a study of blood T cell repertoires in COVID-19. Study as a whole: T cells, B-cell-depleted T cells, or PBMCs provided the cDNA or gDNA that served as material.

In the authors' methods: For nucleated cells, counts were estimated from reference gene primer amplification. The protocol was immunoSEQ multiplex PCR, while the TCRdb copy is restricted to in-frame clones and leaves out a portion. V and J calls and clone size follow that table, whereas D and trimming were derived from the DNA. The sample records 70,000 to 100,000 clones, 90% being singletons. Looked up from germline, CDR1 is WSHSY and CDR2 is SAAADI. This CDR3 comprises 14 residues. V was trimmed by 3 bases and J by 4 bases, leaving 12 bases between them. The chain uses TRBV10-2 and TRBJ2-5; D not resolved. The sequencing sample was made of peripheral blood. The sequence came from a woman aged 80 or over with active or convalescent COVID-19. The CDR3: CASSDLRVSETQYF. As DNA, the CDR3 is TGCGCCAGCAGTGATCTCCGGGTCTCAGAGACCCAGTACTTC.